Shown below are 9 T cell receptor beta chains from a single sample sequenced in a study of T cell clusters in autoimmune cytopenias. TRB amplification used roughly 250 ng of peripheral blood genomic DNA. One tube held mixed TRB-A and TRB-B primer pools for touch-down PCR. After re-calling the multiplex PCR reads, TCRdb lists one entry per CDR3 protein, DNA absent. The specimen's table records thousands of distinct CDR3 sequences. This same sample was also taken into another study, of T cell repertoires in aging, cancer and after chemotherapy.

Sequenced material: peripheral blood. These receptors were taken from a human donor with an autoimmune cytopenia or autoimmune hepatitis (not recorded which).

The chain combines TRBV5-1 with TRBJ2-5; the TCRdb call, TRBD1, lacks DNA for checking. The V gene's germline CDR1 is SGHRS and CDR2 YFSETQ. CDR3 length: 14 residues. The CDR3 is CASSTGTSQETQYF.

This clonotype registers medium-sized (0.01 to 0.1%) by frequency. V and J are TRBV6-5 and TRBJ2-1. The CDR3 runs to 14 residues. Germline V gene sequence: CDR1 MNHEY, CDR2 SVGAGI. This CDR3 is CASSYGNRNNEQFF.

This clonotype is labeled medium-sized based on frequency. V and J are TRBV19 and TRBJ1-2; the D call from TCRdb, TRBD1, cannot be confirmed without DNA. CDR1 and CDR2 from the germline V gene are LNHDA and SQIVND (reference sequence). The CDR3 covers 14 residues. The chain's CDR3 is CASSIVPAAAGYTF.

The chain's CDR3 is CASSLTGFRYEQYF. V is TRBV5-1 and J is TRBJ2-7. The CDR3 has 14 residues. Germline V lookup: CDR1 SGHRS, CDR2 YFSETQ.

The J gene is TRBJ2-7, the V gene TRBV5-1; the TCRdb D gene call, TRBD1, has no DNA to confirm it. CDR3 length equals 14 residues. The germline V gene has CDR1 SGHRS and CDR2 YFSETQ. CDR3 amino acids: CASSLTSGNYEQYF.

This clonotype is deemed medium-sized by its frequency. The chain employs TRBV19 and TRBJ2-1; TCRdb's assignment of TRBD2 cannot be checked, as there is no DNA. Germline lookup yields CDR1 LNHDA and CDR2 SQIVND (reference sequence). CDR3 length: 15 amino acids. CDR3 loop: CASSPLAAPYNEQFF.

The CDR3 here is CASSYTRFTQYF. The chain is built from TRBV6-2 or TRBV6-3 and TRBJ2-3; TCRdb names TRBD2, which stays unverified in the absence of DNA. CDR1 is MNHEY and CDR2 is SVGEGT in the germline V gene. The CDR3 has 12 residues.

The chain combines TRBV6-1 with TRBJ2-7. This CDR3 contains 12 residues. The germline V gene has CDR1 MNHNS and CDR2 SASEGT. CDR3 region: CASSWDNYEQYF.

The V and J genes are TRBV5-1 and TRBJ2-5; TCRdb's assignment of TRBD1 cannot be checked, as there is no DNA. From germline, CDR1 is SGHRS and CDR2 YFSETQ. The CDR3 has 13 amino acids. CDR3 sequence: CASSPRGGETQYF.